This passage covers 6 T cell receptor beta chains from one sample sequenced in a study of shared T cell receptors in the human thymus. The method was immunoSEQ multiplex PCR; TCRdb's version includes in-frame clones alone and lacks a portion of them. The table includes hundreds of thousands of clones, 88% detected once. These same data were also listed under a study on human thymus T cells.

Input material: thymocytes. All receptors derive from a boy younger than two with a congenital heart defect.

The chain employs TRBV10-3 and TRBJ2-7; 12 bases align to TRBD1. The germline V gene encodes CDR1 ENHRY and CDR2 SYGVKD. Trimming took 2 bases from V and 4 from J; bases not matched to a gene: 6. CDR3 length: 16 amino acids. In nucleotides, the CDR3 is TGTGCCATCAGTGAGCGGGGACAGGGGGCTGTGTACGAGCAGTACTTC. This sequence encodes CAISERGQGAVYEQYF.

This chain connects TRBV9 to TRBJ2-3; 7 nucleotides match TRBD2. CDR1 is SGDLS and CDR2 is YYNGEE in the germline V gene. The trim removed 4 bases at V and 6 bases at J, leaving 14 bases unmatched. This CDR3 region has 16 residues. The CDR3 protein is CASSSQLCGSWDTQYF. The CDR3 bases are TGTGCCAGCAGCTCCCAGTTGTGCGGGAGTTGGGATACGCAGTATTTT.

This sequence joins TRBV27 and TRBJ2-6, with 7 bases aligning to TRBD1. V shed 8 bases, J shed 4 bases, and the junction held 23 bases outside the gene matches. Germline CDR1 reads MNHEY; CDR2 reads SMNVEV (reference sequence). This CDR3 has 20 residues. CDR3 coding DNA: TGTGCCAGCTTCCCTTCAAACAGGGGCCCCTCTGCTTTAGGGGCCAACGTCCTGACTTTC. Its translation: CASFPSNRGPSALGANVLTF.

The DNA of the CDR3 is TGTGCCAGCAGCTTAGGTCAGAGGACTAGCGGGAGAACCTTGCACGAGCAGTACTTC. Its translation is CASSLGQRTSGRTLHEQYF. This chain joins TRBV11-2 and TRBJ2-7, with 13 bases lining up with TRBD2. The germline CDR1 and CDR2 sequences are SGHAT and FQNNGV. The J segment lost 5 bases and the V segment lost 1 base, leaving 14 bases of the junction unmatched. This CDR3 contains 19 residues.

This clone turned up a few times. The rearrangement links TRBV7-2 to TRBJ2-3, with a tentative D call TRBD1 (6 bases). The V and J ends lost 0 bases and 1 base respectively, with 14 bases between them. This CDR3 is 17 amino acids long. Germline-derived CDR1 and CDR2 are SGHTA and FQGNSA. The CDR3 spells CASSLALKDSGTDTQYF. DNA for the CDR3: TGTGCCAGCAGCTTAGCGCTTAAGGACAGCGGCACAGATACGCAGTATTTT.

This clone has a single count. CDR3 in amino acids: CASSQGPGRGDEQYF. The CDR3 DNA follows: TGTGCCAGCAGCCAAGGTCCCGGGAGGGGCGACGAGCAGTACTTC. The chain joins TRBV4-2 to TRBJ2-7, with 8 bases matching TRBD2. The trim removed 1 base at V and 5 bases at J, leaving 7 bases unmatched. The germline V gene has CDR1 LGHNA and CDR2 YNFKEQ. This CDR3 has 15 amino acids.